Below are 29 T cell receptor beta chains sequenced from a single sample in a study of blood T cell repertoires in COVID-19. Profiling relied on immunoSEQ multiplex PCR, and the TCRdb table lists in-frame clones only, not all of them. Among around 200,000 clones listed, about 86% were seen once. Material: PBMCs or T cells enriched from blood (not recorded which). Every receptor here comes from a woman in her twenties or thirties who had been exposed to COVID-19.

This clone was recorded once. This sequence joins TRBV14 and TRBJ1-6; no clear D gene. In germline, CDR1 is SGHDN, CDR2 FVKESK. There are 14 residues in the CDR3. Trimming stripped 4 bases from V and 9 bases from J, with 13 bases between. The CDR3 protein is CASSLRTGSSPLHF. The CDR3 DNA follows: TGTGCCAGCAGCCTCAGGACGGGGTCTTCACCCCTCCACTTT.

V usage is TRBV7-8 and J usage is TRBJ1-5, with D possibly matching TRBD1 (5 bases). The length of the CDR3 is 18 residues. V lost 3 bases and J lost 0, with 18 bases in between. Germline loops: CDR1 SGHVS, CDR2 FQNEAQ. Here the CDR3 reads CASSFKHMAGYSNQPQHF. Written as DNA, the CDR3 is TGTGCCAGCAGCTTCAAACACATGGCAGGGTATAGCAATCAGCCCCAGCATTTT.

This sequence joins TRBV3-1 (or the pseudogene TRBV3-2) and TRBJ2-7, with D maybe TRBD2 (5 bases). V lost 1 base and J 3 bases, leaving 7 bases between the germline ends. The germline V gene has CDR1 LGHDT and CDR2 YNNKEL (reference sequence). The CDR3 runs 13 residues. CDR3 protein: CASSQAGGYEQYF. DNA of the CDR3: TGTGCCAGCAGCCAAGCCGGAGGCTACGAGCAGTACTTC.

This chain joins TRBV5-1 and TRBJ2-3, with TRBD2 matching 10 bases. Trimming removed 2 bases from V and 6 bases from J; junction bases left unmatched: 6. The CDR3 is 15 residues long. From germline, CDR1 is SGHRS and CDR2 YFSETQ. The CDR3 reads CASSFIAGGADTQYF. CDR3 in DNA: TGCGCCAGCAGCTTCATAGCGGGGGGCGCGGATACGCAGTATTTT.

V usage is TRBV7-2 and J usage is TRBJ1-1; D ambiguous. The V end lost 2 bases, the J end lost 2 bases, and 9 bases lay between the germline ends. CDR3 length: 14 amino acids. In germline, CDR1 is SGHTA, CDR2 FQGNSA. The CDR3 coding sequence is TGTGCCAGCAGCTTACCCAGGCTAAACACTGAAGCTTTCTTT. Its translation is CASSLPRLNTEAFF.

This chain joins TRBV4-2 and TRBJ2-5; possibly TRBD1 for D (6 bases). Between the trimmed V and J ends, which lost 4 bases and 2 bases, there was a span of 14 bases. The CDR3 loop spans 15 amino acids. CDR1 and CDR2 (germline): LGHNA, YNFKEQ. CDR3 nucleotides: TGTGCCAGCAGCCCGAATCCGACAGGACAAGAGACCCAGTACTTC. Protein product: CASSPNPTGQETQYF.

This clone was picked up one time. The chain combines TRBV9 with TRBJ1-1; 7 positions match TRBD1. Germline trimming cut 3 bases from V and 6 bases from J; bases unmatched to any gene: 8. Germline CDR1 and CDR2: SGDLS and YYNGEE. This CDR3 contains 14 residues. The CDR3 coding sequence is TGTGCCAGCAGCGAGTTCGACAGGGACCCTGAAGCTTTCTTT. Amino acids: CASSEFDRDPEAFF.

This clone has a handful of counts. V is TRBV5-1 and J is TRBJ1-2, with D uncertain. Germline V lookup: CDR1 SGHRS, CDR2 YFSETQ. V lost 4 bases to trimming and J lost 4 bases, with 17 bases between them. The CDR3 has 15 amino acids. This CDR3 reads CASSPTAGISYGYTF. CDR3 coding DNA: TGCGCCAGCAGCCCGACTGCGGGTATCAGCTATGGCTACACCTTC.

The chain uses TRBV7-3 and TRBJ1-1; the D gene is possibly TRBD1 (5 bases). The CDR3 contains 15 residues. The germline V gene encodes CDR1 SGHTA and CDR2 FQGTGA. V was pared by 5 bases and J by 1 base, with 14 bases between. This CDR3 is CASSPNGARNTEAFF. CDR3 DNA: TGTGCCAGCAGCCCAAATGGGGCGAGGAACACTGAAGCTTTCTTT.

This chain links TRBV5-1 with TRBJ2-7, with D possibly being TRBD1 (5 bases). There are 14 residues in the CDR3. The germline V gene has CDR1 SGHRS and CDR2 YFSETQ. The V end lost 5 bases, the J end lost 6 bases, and 18 bases lay between the germline ends. CDR3 residues: CASRMTSGSPEQYF. The CDR3 nucleotides are TGCGCCAGCAGAATGACTTCAGGGTCCCCCGAGCAGTACTTC.

The chain is built from TRBV4-1 and TRBJ2-1, with 11 bases identical to TRBD2. CDR1 is MGHRA and CDR2 is YSYEKL in the germline V gene. The CDR3 is 19 residues long. V shed 0 bases and J 0 bases; nucleotides not matched to a gene: 7. Here the CDR3 reads CASSQESLAGGLSYNEQFF. The CDR3, as DNA: TGCGCCAGCAGCCAAGAATCGCTAGCGGGGGGCCTCTCCTACAATGAGCAGTTCTTC.

This sequence joins TRBV5-1 and TRBJ2-3; TRBD2 is a possible D gene (5 bases). The length of the CDR3 is 14 residues. The germline gives CDR1 SGHRS, CDR2 YFSETQ. V dropped 2 bases and J dropped 1 base, with 8 bases sitting between them. Here the CDR3 DNA reads TGCGCCAGCAGCTTAATGGGAGGCACAGATACGCAGTATTTT. Translated: CASSLMGGTDTQYF. Looking up the rest from reference TRBV5-1 and TRBJ2-3 gives the full variable domain: KAGVTQTPRYLIKTRGQQVTLSCSPISGHRSVSWYQQTPGQGLQFLFEYFSETQRNKGNFPGRFSGRQFSNSRSEMNVSTLELGDSALYLCASSLMGGTDTQYFGPGTRLTVL.

The chain carries TRBV6-1 and TRBJ2-4; 7 bases map to TRBD1. The CDR3 length is 18 residues. CDR1 and CDR2 (germline): MNHNS, SASEGT. J gave up 0 bases and V 2 bases, and 10 bases lay outside the gene matches. CDR3 amino acids: CASSEWTGLVRAKNIQYF. The CDR3 DNA reads as TGTGCCAGCAGTGAATGGACAGGCCTCGTTCGAGCCAAAAACATTCAGTACTTC.

V is TRBV7-2 and J is TRBJ1-1; D possibly corresponds to TRBD1 (6 bases). V dropped 5 bases and J dropped 4 bases, with 17 bases sitting between them. CDR3 size: 15 residues. From germline, CDR1 is SGHTA and CDR2 FQGNSA. The CDR3 spells CASSRAAGEGTEAFF. Here the CDR3 DNA reads TGTGCCAGCAGCCGCGCAGCAGGGGAGGGCACTGAAGCTTTCTTT.

This clone was observed once. The chain employs TRBV10-2 and TRBJ2-1; 8 bases line up with TRBD1. The CDR3 spans 17 residues. The trim removed 0 bases at V and 4 bases at J, leaving 8 bases unmatched. Germline-derived CDR1 and CDR2 are WSHSY and SAAADI. The CDR3 protein is CASSESRLWTGYNEQFF. CDR3 DNA sequence: TGCGCCAGCAGTGAGTCTAGACTCTGGACAGGGTACAATGAGCAGTTCTTC.

The chain carries TRBV3-1 (or the pseudogene TRBV3-2) and TRBJ2-7; D is perhaps TRBD1 (6 bases). The V gene lost 2 bases and the J gene lost 10 bases, with 9 bases spanning the gap. The CDR3 contains 11 residues. CDR1 is LGHDT and CDR2 is YNNKEL in the germline V gene (reference sequence). CDR3 nucleotide sequence: TGTGCCAGCAGCCAATATGGGACACAGTACTTC. Translated: CASSQYGTQYF.

V usage is TRBV29-1 and J usage is TRBJ2-4, with D hard to call. The CDR3 contains 13 residues. CDR1 SQVTM and CDR2 ANQGSEA come from the germline V gene. Trimming cost V 4 bases and J 0 bases, with 7 bases left between them. CDR3 bases: TGCAGCGTTGTTTGGCTAGCCAAAAACATTCAGTACTTC. Amino acids: CSVVWLAKNIQYF.

The chain uses TRBV10-1 and TRBJ2-7; a weak D match, TRBD1 (5 bases). Per germline, CDR1 WNHNN and CDR2 SYGVQD (reference sequence). Deletions cut 9 bases from V and 2 bases from J, with 14 bases between. This CDR3 is built from 13 residues. The CDR3 sequence: CARGKGWPYEQYF. For the CDR3, the DNA is TGCGCCAGGGGGAAGGGGTGGCCCTACGAGCAGTACTTC.

The chain has TRBV3-1 (or the pseudogene TRBV3-2) and TRBJ2-2; D gene unclear. The CDR3 consists of 15 residues. Germline-derived CDR1 and CDR2 are LGHDT and YNNKEL (reference sequence). V was trimmed by 1 base and J by 2 bases, leaving 8 bases between them. CDR3 coding DNA: TGTGCCAGCAGCCAAGCGTCAGGAAACACCGGGGAGCTGTTTTTT. This translates into CASSQASGNTGELFF.

The J gene is TRBJ2-5, the V gene TRBV5-6; TRBD1 agrees at 7 bases. Germline V lookup: CDR1 SGHDT, CDR2 YYEEEE. Germline trimming cut 6 bases from V and 1 base from J; bases unmatched to any gene: 6. This CDR3 has 14 amino acids. CDR3 nucleotides: TGTGCCAGCAATCGTGGGACAGCCCAAGAGACCCAGTACTTC. Its protein product is CASNRGTAQETQYF.

The J gene is TRBJ2-5, the V gene TRBV7-2, with 7 bases that match TRBD2. Germline trimming cut 4 bases from V and 5 bases from J; bases unmatched to any gene: 13. The CDR3 length is 16 residues. The germline CDR1 and CDR2 sequences are SGHTA and FQGNSA. The CDR3 DNA sequence: TGTGCCAGCAGCTGGACCGGCGGGGGTGGGAGGGAGACCCAGTACTTC. It yields the protein CASSWTGGGGRETQYF.

This chain links TRBV9 with TRBJ1-2; D is possibly TRBD1 (5 bases). The germline V and J ends were trimmed by 3 bases and 5 bases, with 14 bases remaining between them. The germline V gene has CDR1 SGDLS and CDR2 YYNGEE. The CDR3 has 14 amino acids. The CDR3 DNA reads TGTGCCAGCAGCGCCGCTTGGGGGGAGTATGGCTACACCTTC. This translates into CASSAAWGEYGYTF.

The genes are TRBV27 and TRBJ2-7, with a tentative D call TRBD2 (6 bases). The CDR3 has 13 amino acids. Trimming cost V 5 bases and J 11 bases, with 19 bases left between them. In germline, CDR1 is MNHEY, CDR2 SMNVEV (reference sequence). The CDR3, as DNA: TGTGCCAGCAGTGCGGGACCTGACATACGGGAGTACTTC. This sequence encodes CASSAGPDIREYF.

The chain uses TRBV7-2 and TRBJ2-1; no clear D. The CDR3 contains 16 residues. Between the trimmed V and J ends, which lost 3 bases and 0 bases, there was a span of 12 bases. CDR1 is SGHTA, CDR2 FQGNSA, per germline. In nucleotides, the CDR3 is TGTGCCAGCAGCTTGAGACATCTTATCTCCTACAATGAGCAGTTCTTC. Residues: CASSLRHLISYNEQFF.

In its sample, this clone was seen once. The V and J genes are TRBV11-2 and TRBJ1-5; 10 bases agree with TRBD1. The CDR3 contains 14 residues. V dropped 5 bases and J dropped 4; count of bases not matched to a gene: 2. CDR1 is SGHAT, CDR2 FQNNGV, per germline. The CDR3 region is CASSLDRGNQPQHF. The CDR3, as DNA: TGTGCCAGCAGCCTGGACAGGGGGAATCAGCCCCAGCATTTT.

The chain recombines TRBV14 with TRBJ1-2; TRBD1 is a possible D gene (5 bases). V shed 4 bases and J shed 4 bases, with 10 bases lying between them. The CDR3 extends over 13 amino acids. Germline CDR1 SGHDN, CDR2 FVKESK. The CDR3 DNA reads TGTGCCAGCAGCCGGGGACTGTTCTATGGCTACACCTTC. It specifies CASSRGLFYGYTF.

The rearrangement links TRBV3-1 (or the pseudogene TRBV3-2) to TRBJ1-5; D gene uncertain. V lost 4 bases and J lost 7, with 11 bases in between. CDR3 size: 13 residues. The germline CDR1 and CDR2 sequences are LGHDT and YNNKEL (reference sequence). CDR3 in DNA: TGTGCCAGCAGCCCGGGTATAGTCCAGCCCCAGCATTTT. As protein: CASSPGIVQPQHF.

CDR3 loop: CASSQRDTGNTIYF. DNA for the CDR3: TGTGCCAGCAGTCAAAGGGACACTGGAAACACCATATATTTT. The chain joins TRBV6-5 to TRBJ1-3, with a weak D call TRBD1 (6 bases). Germline V gene data show CDR1 as MNHEY and CDR2 as SVGAGI. V was pared by 5 bases and J by 2 bases, with 10 bases between. The CDR3 consists of 14 residues.

The rearrangement joins TRBV11-3 to TRBJ2-3; 9 nucleotides match TRBD2. Germline assignment: CDR1 SGHNT and CDR2 YENEEA. The J segment lost 2 bases and the V segment lost 7 bases, leaving 7 bases of the junction unmatched. CDR3 length: 15 amino acids. The CDR3 DNA follows: TGTGCCAGCACCCCGGGACTAGCTAACACAGATACGCAGTATTTT. Encoded protein: CASTPGLANTDTQYF.